Listed below are T cell receptor beta chains from one sample, sequenced in a study of blood T cell repertoires in COVID-19. Generated by immunoSEQ multiplex PCR, the TCRdb table keeps only in-frame clones and is missing some. This sample has some 150,000 clones, with 80% to 90% found just once. The sample taken for sequencing was peripheral blood. These receptors were collected from a woman aged 55 to 70 with COVID-19, enrolled during active disease. Each CDR3 is given with its conserved first and last residue. Each record gives: clone size, D gene, J gene, V gene, CDR3 DNA, CDR3 protein. D genes are given only for firm matches. Size tells how often a clone was seen (once, few, many) or the class of an expanded clone, and some rows leave it out.

NA | TRBD1 | TRBJ1-1 | TRBV10-3 | TGTGCCATCAAGGGACAGGGGAACACTGAAGCTTTCTTT | CAIKGQGNTEAFF
NA | NA | TRBJ1-1 | TRBV7-9 | TGTGCCAGCAGTCCCCGGGGTGGAAACACTGAAGCTTTCTTT | CASSPRGGNTEAFF
NA | NA | TRBJ2-1 | TRBV5-1 | TGCGCCAGCAGCTTGTCGTCAGGGCTGGGTAATGAGCAGTTCTTC | CASSLSSGLGNEQFF
NA | TRBD1 | TRBJ1-5 | TRBV18 | TGTGCCAGCTCACCACCAGCTTACGACAGGGGTGATCAGCCCCAGCATTTT | CASSPPAYDRGDQPQHF
NA | NA | TRBJ1-1 | TRBV14 | TGTGCCAGCAGCCAAGATGGGGGCATTGAAGCTTTCTTT | CASSQDGGIEAFF
few | NA | TRBJ1-1 | TRBV19 | TGTGCCAGTAGTATAGAGCGGAGGGGAAAAGCTTTCTTT | CASSIERRGKAFF
NA | NA | TRBJ2-5 | TRBV21-1 | TGTGCCAGCAGCAAGCGACAGGGGGTGGTCCCAAGGGGAGAGACCCAGTACTTC | CASSKRQGVVPRGETQYF
once | NA | TRBJ1-2 | TRBV19 | TGTGCCAGTAATCAGGCAAACTATGGCTACACCTTC | CASNQANYGYTF
NA | NA | TRBJ1-4 | TRBV5-1 | TGCGCCAGCAGCGAGGGACATCCTGCAACTAATGAAAAACTGTTTTTT | CASSEGHPATNEKLFF
NA | TRBD2 | TRBJ2-1 | TRBV14 | TGTGCCAGCAGCCAAGATCGCCGGGGGGGTACGAATAGAAACTACAATGAGCAGTTCTTC | CASSQDRRGGTNRNYNEQFF
NA | NA | TRBJ2-5 | TRBV5-1 | TGCGCCAGCAGCTTGAGTGGGAGCCAAGAGACCCAGTACTTC | CASSLSGSQETQYF
NA | NA | TRBJ2-2 | TRBV7-3 | TGTGCCAGCAGCACACTAGCGAACACCGGGGAGCTGTTTTTT | CASSTLANTGELFF
NA | NA | TRBJ1-1 | TRBV7-2 | TGTGCCAGCAGCCCAAGGCGGAACATGAACACTGAAGCTTTCTTT | CASSPRRNMNTEAFF
NA | TRBD1 | TRBJ2-6 | TRBV13 | TGTGCCAGCAGCTTATTCAGGGAAGGGGACAGCTCTGGGGCCAACGTCCTGACTTTC | CASSLFREGDSSGANVLTF
NA | NA | TRBJ1-1 | TRBV4-1 | TGCGCCAGCAGCTACTTCTCCTGGACAGTAAACACTGAAGCTTTCTTT | CASSYFSWTVNTEAFF
NA | TRBD1 | TRBJ2-3 | TRBV5-1 | TGCGCCAGCAACCAGGACAGGGGCACAGATACGCAGTATTTT | CASNQDRGTDTQYF
NA | NA | TRBJ1-6 | TRBV5-1 | TGCGCCAGCAGCTTGTTCGGGGAGGGTTCACCCCTCCACTTT | CASSLFGEGSPLHF
NA | TRBD1 | TRBJ2-2 | TRBV4-1 | TGCGCCAGCAGCCAGGGACAGGGGGAGAACACCGGGGAGCTGTTTTTT | CASSQGQGENTGELFF
NA | NA | TRBJ1-1 | TRBV30 | TGTGCCTGGAGGCGAGGGAACACTGAAGCTTTCTTT | CAWRRGNTEAFF
NA | TRBD1 | TRBJ1-6 | TRBV3-1/TRBV3-2 | TGTGCCAGCAGCCCCTATCGCCGGGACAGGAGGTCTCATAATTCACCCCTCCACTTT | CASSPYRRDRRSHNSPLHF
NA | TRBD1 | TRBJ2-7 | TRBV5-1 | TGCGCCAGCAGCTTGGGAGACAGGGTCGGAAACTACGAGCAGTACTTC | CASSLGDRVGNYEQYF
NA | TRBD1 | TRBJ1-1 | TRBV9 | TGTGCCAGCAGCGTCGACAGGGGGAACACTGAAGCTTTCTTT | CASSVDRGNTEAFF
NA | TRBD2 | TRBJ2-1 | TRBV7-3 | TGTGCCAGCAGCTTGGGACTAGCTGTCTACAATGAGCAGTTCTTC | CASSLGLAVYNEQFF
NA | NA | TRBJ1-6 | TRBV7-9 | TGTGCCAGCAGCTTAGTAGGGAGGAATTCACCCCTCCACTTT | CASSLVGRNSPLHF
NA | NA | TRBJ2-3 | TRBV10-1 | TGCGCCAGCAGTGAAAGCGGTTGGGGAGGTCCAGATACGCAGTATTTT | CASSESGWGGPDTQYF
NA | TRBD1 | TRBJ2-1 | TRBV27 | TGTGCCAGCAGTCCGATCCGGGACAGCAATGAGCAGTTCTTC | CASSPIRDSNEQFF
NA | NA | TRBJ2-5 | TRBV29-1 | TGCAGCGTTGAAATTAGGGGCTGGAAAGGGACCCAGTACTTC | CSVEIRGWKGTQYF
NA | NA | TRBJ1-3 | TRBV7-2 | TGTGCCAGCAGCCCCCAGGGAACTGGAAACACCATATATTTT | CASSPQGTGNTIYF
NA | TRBD1 | TRBJ1-5 | TRBV20-1 | TGCAGTGCTAGTAGGACAGGGAGTGTCAATCAGCCCCAGCATTTT | CSASRTGSVNQPQHF
NA | NA | TRBJ2-7 | TRBV18 | TGTGCCAGCTCACCCGGCGGATACTTGGAGCAGTACTTC | CASSPGGYLEQYF
NA | TRBD1 | TRBJ2-7 | TRBV6-6 | TGTGCCAGCAGTTTCCCCGAGGGGGCTCCTGGCGAGCAGTACTTC | CASSFPEGAPGEQYF
NA | NA | TRBJ1-6 | TRBV6-6 | TGTGCCGCCGGGCAGGGCTTGGGCAATTCACCCCTCCACTTT | CAAGQGLGNSPLHF
NA | TRBD2 | TRBJ2-1 | TRBV5-5 | TGTGCCAGCAGCTCGGGAGGCAGGGTCGGTGAGCAGTTCTTC | CASSSGGRVGEQFF
NA | NA | TRBJ1-5 | TRBV7-9 | TGTGCCAGCAGCCCAGCAGAGGGAAATCAGCCCCAGCATTTT | CASSPAEGNQPQHF
once | NA | TRBJ1-4 | TRBV2 | TGTGCCAGCAGGGTACTGAGCGCGCCTAATGAAAAACTGTTTTTT | CASRVLSAPNEKLFF
once | TRBD1 | TRBJ1-3 | TRBV6-5 | TGTGCCAGCAGAAAACAGGGGACTGGAAACACCATATATTTT | CASRKQGTGNTIYF
NA | NA | TRBJ2-7 | TRBV6-5 | TGTGCCAGCGGGGGCTATAAATACGAGCAGTACTTC | CASGGYKYEQYF
NA | NA | TRBJ2-3 | TRBV7-3 | TGTGCCAGCAGCCAAGAGACAGTGACTAGCACAGATACGCAGTATTTT | CASSQETVTSTDTQYF
NA | TRBD1 | TRBJ2-7 | TRBV7-9 | TGTGCCAGCAGCTTCCGGGACAGCCCCTACGAGCAGTACTTC | CASSFRDSPYEQYF
NA | TRBD2 | TRBJ2-5 | TRBV5-1 | TGCGCCAGCAGCTACGGGCCTAGCGGAGAGACCCAGTACTTC | CASSYGPSGETQYF
once | NA | TRBJ1-2 | TRBV7-3 | TGTGCCAGCAGCTTAAACAGGGCCGACTATGGCTACACCTTC | CASSLNRADYGYTF
NA | NA | TRBJ1-2 | TRBV30 | TGTGCCTGGAGTCTTCACACAAATCCTAACTATGGCTACACCTTC | CAWSLHTNPNYGYTF
NA | TRBD2 | TRBJ2-1 | TRBV7-3 | TGTGCCAGCAGCTTCCCCGGGCTAGCGGCAGTCAATGAGCAGTTCTTC | CASSFPGLAAVNEQFF
NA | NA | TRBJ2-7 | TRBV5-1 | TGCGCCAGCAGCTTGGTGGCCGGGAGCTCCTACGAGCAGTACTTC | CASSLVAGSSYEQYF
NA | NA | TRBJ2-7 | TRBV13 | TGTGCCAGCAGCCCCCGCAGGTCTACCTACGAGCAGTACTTC | CASSPRRSTYEQYF
NA | TRBD1 | TRBJ2-2 | TRBV2 | TGTGCCAGCACCAGGGGGTGGAACACCGGGGAGCTGTTTTTT | CASTRGWNTGELFF
few | TRBD1 | TRBJ2-5 | TRBV19 | TGTGCCAGTAGTATCGACAGGGGGTATATAGAGACCCAGTACTTC | CASSIDRGYIETQYF
NA | NA | TRBJ2-1 | TRBV30 | TGTGCCTGGAGTGTCCGGACAGCCATGGGCCAGTTCTTC | CAWSVRTAMGQFF
NA | TRBD1 | TRBJ1-1 | TRBV23-1 | TGCGCCAGCACGAACCGACAGGGGACGAACACTGAAGCTTTCTTT | CASTNRQGTNTEAFF
NA | TRBD1 | TRBJ1-2 | TRBV5-4 | TGTGCCAGCAGCTCGAGACATATGGGACAGGGGGGGAACTATGGCTACACCTTC | CASSSRHMGQGGNYGYTF
NA | TRBD2 | TRBJ2-3 | TRBV9 | TGTGCCAGCAGCGTATGGGCTAGCGGGGCCAGCACAGATACGCAGTATTTT | CASSVWASGASTDTQYF
NA | NA | TRBJ1-4 | TRBV5-8 | TGTGCCAGCAGCCACGAACCGGGACTTTTAGAAAAACTGTTTTTT | CASSHEPGLLEKLFF
NA | NA | TRBJ2-1 | TRBV9 | TGTGCCAGCAGCCCGGGGGATAATTTTAATGAGCAGTTCTTC | CASSPGDNFNEQFF
few | NA | TRBJ2-3 | TRBV29-1 | TGCAGCGTGATCCCGAACAGGGATTCGGGAGATACGCAGTATTTT | CSVIPNRDSGDTQYF